The clone carrying this T cell receptor beta chain has a handful of counts. No antigen is known for it. Time point noted: newly diagnosed GD, antithyroid drugs for less than 3 months. After RNA was extracted from PBMCs, the TCR library was made from it. This specimen belongs to a study of regulatory T cells in long-lasting Graves disease. Whole-study results and caveats: Persistent Graves' patients showed reduced TCR diversity versus newly diagnosed patients. Only a small sample size was used, which may have cut accuracy.

Both iRepertoire HTBI primers and Arm-PCR of CDR3 regions were used to build the TCR beta libraries. TCRdb analysed the multiplex PCR reads with MiXCR anew, one entry per CDR3 protein. The data hold 620,000 or so distinct CDR3 sequences, with about 16% observed a single time. Germline V CDR1 and CDR2: SQVTM, ANQGSEA. The V end lost 0 bases, the J end lost 9 bases, and 15 bases lay between the germline ends. The CDR3 is 14 residues long. This sample was shared with a second study, whose subject was T cells in Graves' hyperthyroidism and ophthalmopathy. As that study records: The TCR CDR3 first-round RT-PCR relied on the HTBI primer set. Within blood appeared most thyroid clonotypes that had expanded above 0.001.

The sequencing used peripheral blood mononuclear cells (PBMCs), collected at new diagnosis, from a patient treated with antithyroid drugs. The chain employs TRBV29-1 and TRBJ2-1; perhaps D is TRBD1 or TRBD2 (5 bases each). The receptor was isolated from a woman in her 30s with Graves disease. The CDR3: CSVEDRGRRFEQFF. The CDR3 DNA reads TGCAGCGTTGAAGATCGGGGCCGACGGTTTGAGCAGTTCTTC.